A selection of T cell receptor beta chains follows, all from one sample in a study of CD4+ T cells in melanoma. TCRdb's copy holds only in-frame clones and misses some; the assay was immunoSEQ multiplex PCR. The sample gives 13,000 or so clones, around 68% of which show up once; 15% to 20% is in the top ten. Material for sequencing was cells from a culture (not recorded whether cultured in vitro). The receptor set was obtained from a human donor with melanoma. Each CDR3 is given with its conserved first and last residue. A D gene is named only where the DNA matches it firmly. Rows give clone size only sometimes, using once, few, many, or a class for an expanded clone.

V: TRBV2
J: TRBJ1-1
size: few
D: NA
DNA: TGTGCCAGCAGTGAGGGGGTGAACACTGAAGCTTTCTTT
CDR3: CASSEGVNTEAFF

V: TRBV10-1
J: TRBJ2-3
size: NA
D: NA
DNA: TGCGCCAGCAGTGATAGTCGGGGGAGCGATACGCAGTATTTT
CDR3: CASSDSRGSDTQYF

V: TRBV2
J: TRBJ1-5
size: NA
D: NA
DNA: TGTGCCAGCGGGGGGACGGTTGCGAGCAATCAGCCCCAGCATTTT
CDR3: CASGGTVASNQPQHF

V: TRBV6-6
J: TRBJ1-1
size: NA
D: NA
DNA: TGTGCCAGCAGTTACGGGACATCAAACACTGAAGCTTTCTTT
CDR3: CASSYGTSNTEAFF

V: TRBV19
J: TRBJ1-1
size: few
D: NA
DNA: TGTGCCAGTCAGTGGACAGCGAACACTGAAGCTTTCTTT
CDR3: CASQWTANTEAFF

V: TRBV6-5
J: TRBJ1-1
size: NA
D: TRBD1
DNA: TGTGCCAGCAGTTACTCCCCGGGACAGAAGACTGAAGCTTTCTTT
CDR3: CASSYSPGQKTEAFF

V: TRBV6-6
J: TRBJ1-5
size: NA
D: NA
DNA: TGTGCCAGCAGGCCCCGGTCCAGAAATCAGCCCCAGCATTTT
CDR3: CASRPRSRNQPQHF

V: TRBV6-5
J: TRBJ1-2
size: NA
D: NA
DNA: TGTGCCAGCAGAGATCCCGGCAGCTATGGCTACACCTTC
CDR3: CASRDPGSYGYTF

V: TRBV5-1
J: TRBJ1-4
size: NA
D: NA
DNA: TGCGCCAGCAGCAGAAGGGACGGGAATAATGAAAAACTGTTTTTT
CDR3: CASSRRDGNNEKLFF

V: TRBV19
J: TRBJ2-1
size: NA
D: TRBD2
DNA: TGTGCCAGTAGTATAGACTTAGCGGGGGGGTACAATGAGCAGTTCTTC
CDR3: CASSIDLAGGYNEQFF

V: TRBV6-6
J: TRBJ1-1
size: NA
D: NA
DNA: TGTGCCAGCAGTCAGACAGGATTCGGGGGCACTGAAGCTTTCTTT
CDR3: CASSQTGFGGTEAFF

V: TRBV4-2
J: TRBJ1-4
size: once
D: NA
DNA: TGTGCCAGCAGCCAAGCCTTGTATTCTAGTATGGGAAAACTGTTTTTT
CDR3: CASSQALYSSMGKLFF

V: TRBV10-3
J: TRBJ2-3
size: NA
D: TRBD2
DNA: TGTGCCATCGCCCTAGCGGATACCACAGATACGCAGTATTTT
CDR3: CAIALADTTDTQYF

V: TRBV11-2
J: TRBJ2-2
size: few
D: TRBD1
DNA: TGTGCCAGCAGAGCCGGGACAGTAAGCACCGGGGAGCTGTTTTTT
CDR3: CASRAGTVSTGELFF

V: TRBV2
J: TRBJ1-1
size: few
D: TRBD1
DNA: TGTGCCAGCAGCCTATGGAGGGGGCACACTGAAGCTTTCTTT
CDR3: CASSLWRGHTEAFF

V: TRBV6-5
J: TRBJ1-1
size: NA
D: TRBD1
DNA: TGTGCCAGCAGTGCTGAGGGACAGGGCACCACTGAAGCTTTCTTT
CDR3: CASSAEGQGTTEAFF

V: TRBV6-6
J: TRBJ2-7
size: NA
D: TRBD1
DNA: TGTGCCACCCAGGGACAGGCGAACTACGAGCAGTACTTC
CDR3: CATQGQANYEQYF

V: TRBV30
J: TRBJ2-7
size: once
D: TRBD1
DNA: TGTGCCTGGAGAAACAGGGGGTCTACCTACGAGCAGTACTTC
CDR3: CAWRNRGSTYEQYF

V: TRBV4-2
J: TRBJ1-4
size: medium-sized
D: NA
DNA: TGTGCCAGCAGCCAAGAAAGAGGGAGTGGGGATGAAAAACTGTTTTTT
CDR3: CASSQERGSGDEKLFF

V: TRBV19
J: TRBJ1-5
size: once
D: NA
DNA: TGTGCCAGTAGTCAGGCCAATCAGCCCCAGCATTTT
CDR3: CASSQANQPQHF

V: TRBV2
J: TRBJ2-3
size: NA
D: TRBD2
DNA: TGTGCCAGCAGTAGTAGCGGGGGTTTCACAGATACGCAGTATTTT
CDR3: CASSSSGGFTDTQYF

V: TRBV2
J: TRBJ2-1
size: NA
D: TRBD2
DNA: TGTGCCAGCAGTACTACCCTAGGAGCGGGGGGGAGTTTCTCCTACAATGAGCAGTTCTTC
CDR3: CASSTTLGAGGSFSYNEQFF

V: TRBV10-1
J: TRBJ1-2
size: few
D: NA
DNA: TGCGCCAGCAGTGATGGCTATGGCTACACCTTC
CDR3: CASSDGYGYTF

V: TRBV30
J: TRBJ1-5
size: NA
D: TRBD1
DNA: TGTGCCTGGAGTGTATCCAGGGGGGATCAGCCCCAGCATTTT
CDR3: CAWSVSRGDQPQHF

V: TRBV13
J: TRBJ2-1
size: NA
D: NA
DNA: TGTGCCAGCAGCCTCACGATCGGCTTCATCGGTGAGCAGTTCTTC
CDR3: CASSLTIGFIGEQFF

V: TRBV18
J: TRBJ1-5
size: NA
D: NA
DNA: TGTGCCAGCTCCCTGGGAACCTCCTATAGCAATCAGCCCCAGCATTTT
CDR3: CASSLGTSYSNQPQHF

V: TRBV4-1
J: TRBJ2-2
size: NA
D: NA
DNA: TGCGCCAGCAGCCAAGTAGTACTCGGGGAGCTGTTTTTT
CDR3: CASSQVVLGELFF

V: TRBV6-5
J: TRBJ1-1
size: NA
D: NA
DNA: TGTGCCAGCAGTTACCATAGGAGCACTGAAGCTTTCTTT
CDR3: CASSYHRSTEAFF

V: TRBV7-3
J: TRBJ2-1
size: NA
D: NA
DNA: TGTGCCAGCAGCTTAACCCCCCCGGCGGGGTACAATGAGCAGTTCTTC
CDR3: CASSLTPPAGYNEQFF

V: TRBV6-1
J: TRBJ1-3
size: NA
D: NA
DNA: TGTGCCAGCAGTGAACCTACCAGTTTTAAGGGAAACACCATATATTTT
CDR3: CASSEPTSFKGNTIYF

V: TRBV6-5
J: TRBJ1-5
size: few
D: NA
DNA: TGTGCCAGCCAGGGATGGGGCAATCAGCCCCAGCATTTT
CDR3: CASQGWGNQPQHF

V: TRBV29-1
J: TRBJ1-1
size: NA
D: NA
DNA: TGCAGCGTTGACCTCGGGACGAAGGGGAACACTGAAGCTTTCTTT
CDR3: CSVDLGTKGNTEAFF

V: TRBV5-1
J: TRBJ1-3
size: few
D: NA
DNA: TGCGCCAGCAGCTTCAGCGCAGGAAACACCATATATTTT
CDR3: CASSFSAGNTIYF

V: TRBV5-1
J: TRBJ2-5
size: once
D: TRBD1
DNA: TGCGCCAGCAGCGGATGGACAGGACAAGAGACCCAGTACTTC
CDR3: CASSGWTGQETQYF

V: TRBV5-4
J: TRBJ2-5
size: NA
D: NA
DNA: TGTGCCAGCAGCTTTTCGGGGGCCCAAGAGACCCAGTACTTC
CDR3: CASSFSGAQETQYF

V: TRBV5-6
J: TRBJ1-2
size: NA
D: NA
DNA: TGTGCCAGCAGCTTGGGGCGGTTAAACTATGGCTACACCTTC
CDR3: CASSLGRLNYGYTF

V: TRBV6-5
J: TRBJ2-3
size: NA
D: NA
DNA: TGTGCCAGCAGTTATGGGGGGAGTAGGGATACGCAGTATTTT
CDR3: CASSYGGSRDTQYF

V: TRBV6-1
J: TRBJ2-7
size: few
D: NA
DNA: TGTGCCAGCAGTGAAGTCGCAATGACCTACGAGCAGTACTTC
CDR3: CASSEVAMTYEQYF

V: TRBV5-1
J: TRBJ1-2
size: NA
D: NA
DNA: TGCGCCAGCAGCTTGGGCCTGAATTCCCCTTCCGGCTACACCTTC
CDR3: CASSLGLNSPSGYTF

V: TRBV30
J: TRBJ2-1
size: NA
D: NA
DNA: TGTGCCTGGAGTGTTTCGCGATGGGAGCAGTTCTTC
CDR3: CAWSVSRWEQFF

V: TRBV5-4
J: TRBJ1-2
size: medium-sized
D: NA
DNA: TGTGCCAGCAGGCCCCAGGGTGACTATGGCTACACCTTC
CDR3: CASRPQGDYGYTF

V: TRBV5-4
J: TRBJ2-1
size: NA
D: NA
DNA: TGTGCCAGCAGCTTAACTAGCCTTAACAATGAGCAGTTCTTC
CDR3: CASSLTSLNNEQFF

V: TRBV7-9
J: TRBJ1-2
size: NA
D: NA
DNA: TGTGCCAGCAGCTGGACCACACGTAGTTTTAACTATGGCTACACCTTC
CDR3: CASSWTTRSFNYGYTF

V: TRBV2
J: TRBJ2-2
size: few
D: NA
DNA: TGTGCCAGCATCCGCAACTCTAACACCGGGGAGCTGTTTTTT
CDR3: CASIRNSNTGELFF

V: TRBV6-1
J: TRBJ2-1
size: few
D: NA
DNA: TGTGCCAGCAGTGTCTGGGCTAACAATGAGCAGTTCTTC
CDR3: CASSVWANNEQFF

V: TRBV4-2
J: TRBJ1-2
size: few
D: NA
DNA: TGTGCCAGCAGCCAAGATACCGGCCCCTATGGCTACACCTTC
CDR3: CASSQDTGPYGYTF